This entry concerns a single TCR beta chain. Its antigen is as yet unknown. The record originates from a study of shared clonotypes between healthy human individuals. Trimming took 3 bases from V and 5 from J; bases not matched to a gene: 7. The V gene's germline CDR1 is SGHRS and CDR2 YFSETQ. This CDR3 is built from 14 residues. Donors comprised healthy HIV-negative adults lacking recent acute infections or vaccinations. Deep-level assay runs were performed. Assay used: immunoSEQ multiplex PCR; TCRdb lists only in-frame clones, some missing. The repertoire holds 1,400,000 or so clones, about 98.5% seen once, with approximately 0.4% in the top ten. Study findings and constraints: Estimated clonotype richness was generally higher in naive than memory subsets. Represented genetic and exposure-history diversity was restricted by having few donors.

The specimen sequenced was naive CD4+ T cells sorted from blood. Stated subset: CD45RA+ positively selected. The receptor was isolated from a man aged 25 to 45 in good health. The J gene is TRBJ2-7, the V gene TRBV5-1; 8 bases agree with TRBD1. CDR3 protein: CASSSGETGDEQYF. In DNA form, the CDR3 reads TGCGCCAGCAGCTCCGGGGAGACAGGGGACGAGCAGTACTTC.